This T cell receptor beta chain was recorded in a study of blood T cell repertoires in COVID-19. Study at large: Acute and convalescent COVID-19 samples came from the United States, Italy and Spain. T cells, B-cell-depleted T cells, or PBMCs supplied cDNA or gDNA.

V was clipped by 0 bases and J by 8 bases; unmatched bases: 2. There are 15 residues in the CDR3. Germline V gene data show CDR1 as SGHDT and CDR2 as YYEEEE. Original processing methods: Reference gene primer amplification gave nucleated cell count estimates. TCRdb's copy holds only in-frame clones and misses some; the assay was immunoSEQ multiplex PCR. D and trimming were read from the DNA, whereas the V and J calls and clone size are those reported in that table. The table records some 490,000 clones, 80% to 90% of them present only once. V gene TRBV5-6 combines with J gene TRBJ2-2; TRBD2 aligns across 12 bases. What was sequenced was peripheral blood. This TCR came from a human donor in a cohort sampled during active COVID-19. The CDR3 sequence: CASSLGLAGVGELFF. CDR3 nucleotide sequence: TGTGCCAGCAGCTTGGGACTAGCGGGAGTAGGGGAGCTGTTTTTT.